This T cell receptor beta chain came from a study of blood T cell repertoires in COVID-19. Background on the study: Acute-phase and convalescent COVID-19 samples originated in the United States, Italy and Spain.

As handled by the study authors: The assay estimated nucleated cells by amplifying reference gene primers. Profiling relied on immunoSEQ multiplex PCR, and the TCRdb table lists in-frame clones only, not all of them. The D gene and trimming were derived from the DNA, and the V and J assignments and clone size from that table. The repertoire has about 160,000 clones, roughly 80% of them found once; the top ten carry more than 6%. The CDR3 covers 14 residues. The V gene lost 6 bases and the J gene lost 0 bases, with 11 bases spanning the gap. Per germline, CDR1 SQVTM and CDR2 ANQGSEA. Patients of the Seattle cohort, enrolled during active infection, were followed longitudinally.

The chain couples TRBV29-1 to TRBJ2-2, with D maybe TRBD1 (5 bases). The source material was peripheral blood. This TCR derives from a woman between 40 and 55 years old with COVID-19, enrolled during active disease. In DNA form, the CDR3 reads TGCAGCGTGACTGGGGCCACGAACACCGGGGAGCTGTTTTTT. This translates into CSVTGATNTGELFF.